Below are 27 T cell receptor beta chains sequenced from a single sample in a study of Graves' ophthalmopathy and Graves' hyperthyroidism (dated by TCRdb to the late 2010s). Sequencer: Illumina HiSeq 2000. TCR beta CDR3 regions were amplified from RNA transcripts for repertoire sequencing. The first round of RT-PCR was done with HTBI primers and the Qiagen OneStep RT-PCR kit, and was followed by a second round of multiplex PCR, then size selection and purification. TCRdb's own reprocessing of the public reads used fastp at Q25 and MiXCR and kept productive beta chains. Every CDR3 protein is listed once, alongside the most common genes and DNA of its rows. This sample lists 350,000 or so distinct CDR3 sequences; 15% to 20% were detected once. The ten largest clones capture 10% to 15% of the sample. What was sequenced was peripheral blood. The receptors were gathered from an adult man with Graves' ophthalmopathy.

This clonotype has at least ten counts. This sequence joins TRBV7-2 and TRBJ1-2, with 8 bases matching TRBD1. V shed 4 bases and J 5 bases; nucleotides not matched to a gene: 6. CDR3 size: 14 residues. Germline-derived CDR1 and CDR2 are SGHTA and FQGNSA. Here the CDR3 reads CASSSPGGGYGYTF. CDR3 nucleotide sequence: TGTGCCAGCAGCTCCCCAGGGGGCGGTTATGGCTACACCTTC. The full variable domain, with the rest looked up from reference TRBV7-2 and TRBJ1-2, is GAGVSQSPSNKVTEKGKDVELRCDPISGHTALYWYRQSLGQGLEFLIYFQGNSAPDKSGLPSDRFSAERTGGSVSTLTIQRTQQEDSAVYLCASSSPGGGYGYTFGSGTRLTVV.

There are many counts of this clonotype. V gene TRBV2 combines with J gene TRBJ1-2; tentatively, D is TRBD1 (6 bases). Germline CDR1 and CDR2: SNHLY and FYNNEI. The CDR3 loop spans 13 amino acids. V was pared by 8 bases and J by 4 bases, with 14 bases between. This CDR3 reads CASGGAAVYGYTF. The DNA for the CDR3 is TGTGCCAGCGGGGGGGCGGCCGTCTATGGCTACACCTTC.

The table lists this clonotype with a few counts. The chain couples TRBV6-1 to TRBJ1-2; tentative D call: TRBD1 (5 bases). The CDR3 is 12 residues long. Between the trimmed V and J ends, which lost 8 bases and 7 bases, there was a span of 14 bases. CDR1 and CDR2 (germline): MNHNS, SASEGT. The CDR3 DNA reads TGTGCCAGCTCGGGACCGGCAGTTGGCTACACCTTC. Amino acid sequence: CASSGPAVGYTF.

The chain combines TRBV6-1 with TRBJ1-1, with D maybe TRBD1 (5 bases). The CDR3 is made up of 12 amino acids. Trimming took 7 bases from V and 4 from J, leaving 10 bases between them. Germline-derived CDR1 and CDR2 are MNHNS and SASEGT. The CDR3 here is CASKGLFTEAFF. The CDR3 DNA reads TGTGCCAGCAAGGGGCTGTTCACTGAAGCTTTCTTT.

Ten or more counts support this clonotype. The chain recombines TRBV29-1 with TRBJ2-1; 7 nucleotides line up with TRBD2. This CDR3 spans 14 amino acids. Germline V lookup: CDR1 SQVTM, CDR2 ANQGSEA. J lost 8 bases, V lost 4 bases, and 11 bases had no gene match. The CDR3 sequence: CSVGDLGGRDEQFF. In nucleotides, the CDR3 is TGCAGCGTTGGGGATCTGGGGGGGAGGGATGAGCAGTTCTTC.

This clonotype was counted at least ten times. This chain uses TRBV6-2 or TRBV6-3 with TRBJ2-7, with D perhaps matching TRBD1 (6 bases). The CDR3 spans 16 residues. The V and J ends lost 4 bases and 2 bases respectively, with 18 bases between them. Germline CDR1 is MNHEY and CDR2 is SVGEGT. In DNA, the CDR3 is TGTGCCAGCAGTTTCCTACCGACAGGAGCTACCTACGAGCAGTACTTC. This encodes CASSFLPTGATYEQYF.

This clonotype was seen ten or more times. The chain carries TRBV6-5 and TRBJ1-5; a possible D gene is TRBD1 (6 bases). The V end was cut by 0 bases, the J end by 0 bases, with 9 bases between. The CDR3 is 16 residues long. CDR1 and CDR2 (germline): MNHEY, SVGAGI. The chain's CDR3 is CASSYSGGLSNQPQHF. In DNA form, the CDR3 reads TGTGCCAGCAGTTACTCGGGGGGCCTTAGCAATCAGCCCCAGCATTTT.

This clonotype was counted at least ten times. The rearrangement links TRBV20-1 to TRBJ2-7; D not certain. Germline CDR1 DFQATT, CDR2 SNEGSKA (reference sequence). There are 15 residues in the CDR3. The V end lost 2 bases, the J end lost 0 bases, and 14 bases lay between the germline ends. CDR3 DNA sequence: TGCAGTGCTAGAAATCGAGCGTGGAGCTCCTACGAGCAGTACTTC. Translated, it gives CSARNRAWSSYEQYF.

The rearrangement joins TRBV28 to TRBJ1-6; D gene ambiguous. The CDR3 loop spans 13 amino acids. Per the germline V gene, CDR1 is MDHEN and CDR2 is SYDVKM. V lost 6 bases, J lost 9 bases, and 12 bases lay in between. The CDR3 reads CASSQERGSPLHF. The CDR3 nucleotides read TGTGCCAGCAGCCAGGAACGGGGTTCACCCCTCCACTTT. Together with reference TRBV28 and TRBJ1-6, the CDR3 gives the full variable domain: DVKVTQSSRYLVKRTGEKVFLECVQDMDHENMFWYRQDPGLGLRLIYFSYDVKMKEKGDIPEGYSVSREKKERFSLILESASTNQTSMYLCASSQERGSPLHFGNGTRLTVT.

This clonotype was observed many times. The rearrangement links TRBV11-1 to TRBJ2-7; 11 bases are a match to TRBD2. The CDR3 is 19 amino acids. After removal of 0 bases from V and 2 bases from J, the junction contained 12 bases not matched to a gene. In germline, CDR1 is SGHAT, CDR2 FQDESV (reference sequence). For the CDR3, the DNA is TGTGCCAGCAGCTTAGCCGGACTAGCGGGTCGAGGGGCCCCCTACGAGCAGTACTTC. It translates to CASSLAGLAGRGAPYEQYF.

This clonotype was counted ten times or more. The chain links TRBV4-3 to TRBJ1-1, with D unclear. The CDR3 contains 14 residues. CDR1 LGHNA and CDR2 YSLEER come from the germline V gene. V lost 0 bases and J lost 7, with 12 bases in between. The CDR3 sequence is CASSQDRGSIEAFF. The CDR3 bases are TGCGCCAGCAGCCAAGATCGGGGATCCATTGAAGCTTTCTTT.

This chain connects TRBV3-1 to TRBJ2-5; 7 bases align to TRBD2. CDR3 length equals 17 residues. Germline assignment: CDR1 LGHDT and CDR2 YNNKEL (reference sequence). Trimming removed 0 bases from V and 5 bases from J; junction bases left unmatched: 12. The CDR3 spells CASSQERSTGAGETQYF. The CDR3 DNA is TGTGCCAGCAGCCAAGAGAGGTCGACGGGAGCGGGGGAGACCCAGTACTTC.

In this sample, this clonotype turned up many times. V and J are TRBV11-2 and TRBJ2-3; TRBD1 matches at 8 bases. The CDR3 covers 16 residues. V was clipped by 0 bases and J by 3 bases; unmatched bases: 5. From germline, CDR1 is SGHAT and CDR2 FQNNGV. CDR3 region: CASSLESGGLTDTQYF. CDR3 coding DNA: TGTGCCAGCAGCTTAGAATCAGGGGGCTTAACAGATACGCAGTATTTT.

This clonotype was counted at least ten times. The chain uses TRBV19 and TRBJ1-3; D remains ambiguous. The CDR3 extends over 16 amino acids. With 7 bases removed from V and 0 bases from J, the gap between germline ends came to 16 bases. Germline loops: CDR1 LNHDA, CDR2 SQIVND (reference sequence). CDR3 protein: CASTTPHRGSGNTIYF. The CDR3, as DNA: TGTGCCAGTACCACCCCTCACCGAGGCTCTGGAAACACCATATATTTT.

This clonotype has ten or more counts. The chain joins TRBV30 to TRBJ2-7; TRBD2 matches 10 bases. V was pared by 3 bases and J by 1 base, with 9 bases of the junction left unmatched. The CDR3 is 16 amino acids. Germline CDR1 is GTSNPN and CDR2 is SVGIG (reference sequence). Written as DNA, the CDR3 is TGTGCCTGGAGGGATAAAAGCGGGAGGGGTTCCTACGAGCAGTACTTC. Protein sequence: CAWRDKSGRGSYEQYF.

Many counts were recorded for this clonotype. This chain joins TRBV29-1 and TRBJ1-1, with 8 nucleotides matching TRBD1. The germline gives CDR1 SQVTM, CDR2 ANQGSEA. The CDR3 length is 15 residues. Trimming removed 8 bases from V and 0 bases from J; junction bases left unmatched: 11. In nucleotides, the CDR3 is TGCAGCCTACGGGGGACAGGAGATATGAACACTGAAGCTTTCTTT. Encoded protein: CSLRGTGDMNTEAFF.

This clonotype occurred many times. This chain uses TRBV20-1 with TRBJ2-7; D is undetermined. The CDR3 extends over 12 amino acids. Per the germline V gene, CDR1 is DFQATT and CDR2 is SNEGSKA (reference sequence). The V and J ends lost 3 bases and 2 bases respectively, with 8 bases between them. DNA for the CDR3: TGCAGTGCTAGTAAGGGTGCCTACGAGCAGTACTTC. It encodes CSASKGAYEQYF.

The sample holds many counts of this clonotype. The rearrangement joins TRBV30 to TRBJ2-7; possibly TRBD1 for D (5 bases). The CDR3 runs to 13 residues. Between the trimmed V and J ends, which lost 3 bases and 6 bases, there was a span of 15 bases. CDR1 is GTSNPN, CDR2 SVGIG, per germline (reference sequence). The CDR3 DNA is TGTGCCTGGAGAGTGGGGCCATGGAGCGAGCAGTACTTC. Translation gives CAWRVGPWSEQYF.

This clonotype was counted ten times or more. The chain carries TRBV12-3 or TRBV12-4 and TRBJ2-7; D gene uncertain. This CDR3 has 14 residues. The V end was cut by 5 bases, the J end by 7 bases, with 18 bases between. The DNA of the CDR3 is TGTGCCAGCAGTCAAGACTCCTTGACGGAGGAGCAGTACTTC. Translated: CASSQDSLTEEQYF.

The sample holds many counts of this clonotype. V usage is TRBV19 and J usage is TRBJ1-1; 7 bases map to TRBD1. CDR3 length: 13 amino acids. CDR1 LNHDA and CDR2 SQIVND come from the germline V gene (reference sequence). Trimming at V came to 7 bases and at J to 1 base, leaving 3 bases not matched to a gene. The CDR3 nucleotides read TGTGCCAGTACCCGGACAGGGAACACTGAAGCTTTCTTT. Its translation is CASTRTGNTEAFF.

This clonotype was counted at least ten times. The chain combines TRBV28 with TRBJ1-1; possibly TRBD1 for D (6 bases). The CDR3 loop spans 16 amino acids. V lost 1 base to trimming and J lost 4 bases, with 16 bases between them. Germline CDR1 reads MDHEN; CDR2 reads SYDVKM. The CDR3 here is CASSLFVGGGGTEAFF. Here the CDR3 DNA reads TGTGCCAGCAGTTTATTCGTCGGGGGCGGCGGCACTGAAGCTTTCTTT.

This clonotype was observed at least ten times. The gene calls are TRBV12-3 or TRBV12-4 and TRBJ1-1; the match to TRBD1 covers 8 bases. The CDR3 totals 14 residues. Trimming cost V 2 bases and J 4 bases; bases outside gene matches: 3. The CDR3 sequence is CASSLSGGITEAFF. CDR3 sequence (DNA): TGTGCCAGCAGTTTATCAGGGGGCATCACTGAAGCTTTCTTT.

This clonotype has ten or more counts. V and J are TRBV9 and TRBJ2-7; the D call may be TRBD1 or TRBD2 (7 bases each). Looked up from germline, CDR1 is SGDLS and CDR2 is YYNGEE. CDR3 length: 16 residues. The V end lost 0 bases, the J end lost 7 bases, and 20 bases lay between the germline ends. The CDR3 DNA reads as TGTGCCAGCAGCGTAGGTGTGGGAGGGGGCGCTTGGGAGCAGTACTTC. Its translation: CASSVGVGGGAWEQYF.

The sample holds many counts of this clonotype. This rearrangement joins TRBV20-1 to TRBJ1-3; 7 bases map to TRBD1. Unmatched junction bases numbered 5, after V lost 2 bases and J lost 4 bases. Germline V gene data show CDR1 as DFQATT and CDR2 as SNEGSKA (reference sequence). The CDR3 spans 14 residues. The CDR3 DNA reads as TGCAGTGCTAGATCCGGGACAGACGGAAACACCATATATTTT. This encodes CSARSGTDGNTIYF.

There are many counts of this clonotype. The genes are TRBV4-3 and TRBJ1-1; possibly TRBD1 for D (6 bases). Germline V gives CDR1 LGHNA, CDR2 YSLEER. V lost 3 bases and J lost 6, with 11 bases in between. This CDR3 comprises 13 residues. DNA of the CDR3: TGCGCCAGCAGCCAGATAAGGACAGCTGAAGCTTTCTTT. Amino acids: CASSQIRTAEAFF.

In its sample, this clonotype was seen many times. DNA of the CDR3: TGTGCCAGCAGGCACGAGACGGGTGGGACTGAAGCTTTCTTT. Amino acids: CASRHETGGTEAFF. The chain combines TRBV6-1 with TRBJ1-1; no firm D call. This CDR3 is 14 amino acids long. CDR1 and CDR2 (germline): MNHNS, SASEGT. Deletions cut 6 bases from V and 5 bases from J, with 16 bases between.

Ten or more counts support this clonotype. This chain joins TRBV7-2 and TRBJ2-5, with no clear D. V lost 3 bases and J 0 bases, leaving 5 bases between the germline ends. This CDR3 is built from 13 residues. Germline V gene lookup returns CDR1 SGHTA and CDR2 FQGNSA. This chain's CDR3 is CASSFVNQETQYF. DNA of the CDR3: TGTGCCAGCAGCTTTGTGAACCAAGAGACCCAGTACTTC.